Below, one T cell receptor (beta chain) is given with its context. Its target antigen remains unknown. No clone much larger than this one lies a single base away; base qualities are absent. Libraries were prepared through the immunoSEQ multiplex PCR assay. As for how the authors treated the data: A statistical classification framework was built for diagnosing cytomegalovirus status from the catalog of TCR beta chain sequences. TCRdb retrieved this table from immuneACCESS and kept in-frame rearrangements only. Not all clones are present; in checked studies, unresolved V genes account for under half, and no reason is known for the remainder. That table supplies the V and J calls and clone size; D and trimming were determined from the DNA. In this sample the table shows over 200,000 clones, 88% of which occur a single time. The leading ten clones occupy roughly 2.8% of the sample. The germline V gene (reference sequence) yields LNHDA for CDR1 and SQIVND for CDR2. Taken from cysteine to phenylalanine, the CDR3 has 15 residues. Only CDR3 DNA is held: 45 bases, read in frame from base 1. Trimming takes 5 bases off V and 7 bases off J; junction bases not matched to a gene: 13.

Donors formed part of the validation cohort, which comprised 120 subjects and was distinct from the first cohort of 550 to 850 subjects. The data derive from a study of cytomegalovirus exposure and HLA in healthy donors (dated by TCRdb to 2016 to 2017). With regard to the full study: A later analysis indicated that the 130 or so validation repertoires were generated on the platform also employed for the 700 or so repertoires of the first cohort. Besides the first cohort of approximately 710 subjects, a separate validation cohort made up of 120 different subjects was used. High-throughput TCR immunosequencing, statistical association of individual TCRs with disease status, and machine learning were combined to predict cytomegalovirus infection status. The aim of the study was to test whether cataloging public T cell receptors could identify signatures of past pathogen exposure.

General findings and caveats noted by the study authors: The study gave a list of 150 to 200 TCR beta chains associated with cytomegalovirus. Most TCR sequences were observed very rarely across donors, whereas some public TCRs were present in many individuals. In vitro tests confirmed that three of the cytomegalovirus-associated TCR beta chains recognize cytomegalovirus antigens. The classifier was reported to diagnose cytomegalovirus status with high specificity and sensitivity in both the original cohort and the validation cohort. The authors suggested that the approach could potentially be generalized to other disease states and immunological phenotypes. A later analysis had no HLA typing for the validation cohort, so co-occurrence there was scored across all 110 or so repertoires. In a later analysis, TCRs clustered in the first cohort were found to also tend to co-occur in the roughly 120 validation repertoires, with 85% to 95% of cluster scores above 0.

Rearrangement joined TRBV19 to TRBJ1-2, with 7 middle bases fitting TRBD1. The sample taken for sequencing was PBMCs. The receptor was isolated from a woman aged 18-30 years in good health and CMV-seronegative. CDR3 sequence: CASSDQGGVGSGYTF. The nucleotides are TGTGCCAGTAGTGACCAAGGGGGCGTTGGCTCTGGCTACACCTTC.